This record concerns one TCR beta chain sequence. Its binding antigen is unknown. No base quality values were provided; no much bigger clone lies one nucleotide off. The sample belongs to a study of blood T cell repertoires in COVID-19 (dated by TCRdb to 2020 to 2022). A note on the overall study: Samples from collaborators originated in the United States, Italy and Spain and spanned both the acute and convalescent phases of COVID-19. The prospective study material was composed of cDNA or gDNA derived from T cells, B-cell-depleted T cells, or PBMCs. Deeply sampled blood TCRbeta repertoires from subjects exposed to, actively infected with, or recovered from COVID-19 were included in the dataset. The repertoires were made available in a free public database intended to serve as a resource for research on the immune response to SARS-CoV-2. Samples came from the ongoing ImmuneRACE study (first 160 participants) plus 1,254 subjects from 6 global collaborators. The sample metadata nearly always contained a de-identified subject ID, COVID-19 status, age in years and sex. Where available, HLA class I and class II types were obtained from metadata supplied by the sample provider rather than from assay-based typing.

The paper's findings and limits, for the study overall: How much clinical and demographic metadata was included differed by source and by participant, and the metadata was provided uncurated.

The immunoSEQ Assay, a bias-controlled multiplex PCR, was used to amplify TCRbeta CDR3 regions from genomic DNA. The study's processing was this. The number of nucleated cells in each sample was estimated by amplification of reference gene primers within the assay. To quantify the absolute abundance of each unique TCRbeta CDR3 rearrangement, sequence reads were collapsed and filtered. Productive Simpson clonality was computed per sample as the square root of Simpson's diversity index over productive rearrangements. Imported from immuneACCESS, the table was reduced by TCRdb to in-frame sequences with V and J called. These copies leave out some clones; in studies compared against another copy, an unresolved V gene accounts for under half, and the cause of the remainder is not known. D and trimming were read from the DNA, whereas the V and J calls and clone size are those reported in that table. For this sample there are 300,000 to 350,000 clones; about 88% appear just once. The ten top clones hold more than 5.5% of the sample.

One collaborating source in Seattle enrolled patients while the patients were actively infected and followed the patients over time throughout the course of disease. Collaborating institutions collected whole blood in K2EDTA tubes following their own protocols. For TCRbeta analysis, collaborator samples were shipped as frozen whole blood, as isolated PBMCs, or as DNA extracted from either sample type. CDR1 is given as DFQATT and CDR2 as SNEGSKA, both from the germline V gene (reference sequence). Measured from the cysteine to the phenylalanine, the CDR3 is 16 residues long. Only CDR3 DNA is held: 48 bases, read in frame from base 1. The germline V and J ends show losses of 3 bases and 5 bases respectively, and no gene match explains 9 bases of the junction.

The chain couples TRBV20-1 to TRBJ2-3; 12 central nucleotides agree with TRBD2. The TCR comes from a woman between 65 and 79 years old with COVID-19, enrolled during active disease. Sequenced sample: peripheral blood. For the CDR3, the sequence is CSASLAGGPKVDTQYF. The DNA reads TGCAGTGCTAGTCTAGCGGGGGGGCCCAAGGTAGATACGCAGTATTTT.